This entry concerns a single T cell receptor (beta chain). The germline V gene encodes CDR1 MDHEN and CDR2 SYDVKM. The CDR3 loop spans 15 amino acids. Trimming pared 2 bases from V and 7 bases from J, leaving 12 bases between. The data were produced by immunoSEQ multiplex PCR, yet TCRdb's version contains in-frame clones alone and is incomplete. In the table there are tens of thousands of clones, 88% of which are singletons. The sample originates from a study of PD-1 blockade in classical Hodgkin lymphoma. In every patient, relapse followed autologous stem cell transplantation, while exposure to brentuximab vedotin differed.

The sequence was obtained from a human donor with classical Hodgkin lymphoma. This chain links TRBV28 with TRBJ1-6; no reliable D call. This specimen consisted of peripheral blood mononuclear cells (PBMCs), obtained before the second cycle of nivolumab. CDR3 nucleotides: TGTGCCAGCAGTTTAGCAGGCCTAGGGAATTCACCCCTCCACTTT. This codes for CASSLAGLGNSPLHF. The variable domain in full, completed from reference TRBV28 and TRBJ1-6, reads DVKVTQSSRYLVKRTGEKVFLECVQDMDHENMFWYRQDPGLGLRLIYFSYDVKMKEKGDIPEGYSVSREKKERFSLILESASTNQTSMYLCASSLAGLGNSPLHFGNGTRLTVT.